These 17 T cell receptor beta chains came from one sample sequenced in a study of blood T cell repertoires in COVID-19. The assay was immunoSEQ multiplex PCR, and TCRdb's table has in-frame clones only and misses some. The sample lists around 240,000 clones; roughly nine tenths were seen once. The sample was PBMCs or T cells enriched from blood (not recorded which). The source is a human donor in a cohort exposed to, infected with or recovered from COVID-19 (not recorded which). The donor label of this sample is uncertain.

This sequence joins TRBV6-2 or TRBV6-3 and TRBJ1-1; D is possibly TRBD1 (5 bases). V gave up 2 bases and J gave up 1 base, with 8 bases separating them. Germline CDR1 and CDR2: MNHEY and SVGEGT. The CDR3 consists of 14 residues. CDR3 coding DNA: TGTGCCAGCAGTTACATGGGGCGGAACACTGAAGCTTTCTTT. Residues: CASSYMGRNTEAFF.

The rearrangement links TRBV7-3 to TRBJ1-1; 8 nucleotides match TRBD1. There are 13 residues in the CDR3. V gave up 2 bases and J gave up 8 bases; unmatched junction bases: 4. CDR1 is SGHTA, CDR2 FQGTGA, per germline. CDR3 region: CASSLGTGAEAFF. In nucleotides, the CDR3 is TGTGCCAGCAGCTTAGGGACAGGCGCCGAAGCTTTCTTT.

The chain combines TRBV5-1 with TRBJ1-4, with D unresolved. The V end was cut by 4 bases, the J end by 6 bases, with 10 bases between. The CDR3 covers 13 residues. Germline V gene lookup returns CDR1 SGHRS and CDR2 YFSETQ. CDR3 loop: CASSTGRYEKLFF. The CDR3 region has the DNA TGCGCCAGCAGCACCGGGAGGTATGAAAAACTGTTTTTT.

The genes are TRBV19 and TRBJ1-6; no clear D. Looked up from germline, CDR1 is LNHDA and CDR2 is SQIVND (reference sequence). V was shortened by 3 bases and J by 9 bases, with 9 bases between the two germline ends. The CDR3 covers 13 residues. The CDR3 spells CASSIEVLSPLHF. CDR3 bases: TGTGCCAGTAGTATCGAGGTCCTTTCACCCCTCCACTTT.

V and J are TRBV28 and TRBJ1-2; D possibly corresponds to TRBD1 (5 bases). Trimming left V 5 bases short and J 4 bases short, with 23 bases between. The CDR3 is 17 residues long. CDR1 is MDHEN and CDR2 is SYDVKM in the germline V gene. The CDR3 DNA reads as TGTGCCAGCAGTCTTCCCCAGGCGGGGGTTCATGCCTATGGCTACACCTTC. The encoded protein is CASSLPQAGVHAYGYTF.

This chain uses TRBV2 with TRBJ2-3; D not resolved. The CDR3 has 13 residues. The germline CDR1 and CDR2 sequences are SNHLY and FYNNEI. Trimming shortened V by 4 bases and J by 4 bases, and 9 bases separated the two germline ends. Here the CDR3 reads CASSGRAADTQYF. Written as DNA, the CDR3 is TGTGCCAGCAGTGGACGCGCGGCAGATACGCAGTATTTT.

This chain's CDR3 is CASSVSSGGTYNEQFF. CDR3 nucleotide sequence: TGTGCCAGTAGTGTCTCTAGCGGGGGGACCTACAATGAGCAGTTCTTC. The V and J genes are TRBV19 and TRBJ2-1, with TRBD2 identical over 11 bases. This CDR3 contains 16 residues. Per the germline V gene, CDR1 is LNHDA and CDR2 is SQIVND (reference sequence). V was pared by 5 bases and J by 2 bases, with 5 bases of the junction left unmatched.

This sequence joins TRBV7-2 and TRBJ2-7, with 8 nucleotides matching TRBD1. This CDR3 has 13 amino acids. V lost 5 bases, J lost 7 bases, and 7 bases stayed unmatched. Germline-derived CDR1 and CDR2 are SGHTA and FQGNSA. In DNA form, the CDR3 reads TGTGCCAGCAGCCACGGACAGGGTGAGGAGCAGTACTTC. This translates into CASSHGQGEEQYF.

This sequence joins TRBV4-3 and TRBJ1-2, with 8 bases aligning to TRBD1. The V and J ends lost 1 base and 4 bases, in that order; junction bases with no gene match: 5. The CDR3 runs to 15 residues. Germline CDR1 reads LGHNA; CDR2 reads YSLEER. The CDR3 reads CASSQGTGLGYGYTF. CDR3 nucleotide sequence: TGCGCCAGCAGCCAAGGGACAGGGTTGGGCTATGGCTACACCTTC.

The chain joins TRBV7-2 to TRBJ2-7, with a weak D call TRBD2 (5 bases). Germline assignment: CDR1 SGHTA and CDR2 FQGNSA. V was trimmed by 6 bases and J by 5 bases, leaving 20 bases between them. The CDR3 extends over 15 amino acids. In nucleotides, the CDR3 is TGTGCCAGCAGAAAAACTGGGGAGAAAATTCACGAGCAGTACTTC. Translated, it gives CASRKTGEKIHEQYF.

This clone showed up just a few times. The rearrangement links TRBV4-3 to TRBJ2-7, with D unclear. The CDR3 runs to 16 residues. CDR1 and CDR2 from the germline V gene are LGHNA and YSLEER. Trimming left V 0 bases short and J 0 bases short, with 12 bases between. The CDR3 nucleotides read TGCGCCAGCAGCCAAGATCGTATCCGCGCCTCCTACGAGCAGTACTTC. Protein sequence: CASSQDRIRASYEQYF.

V is TRBV6-5 and J is TRBJ2-7; 10 bases match TRBD1. The CDR3 length is 16 residues. Per germline, CDR1 MNHEY and CDR2 SVGAGI. V was clipped by 2 bases and J by 2 bases; unmatched bases: 6. The CDR3 DNA follows: TGTGCCAGCAGTTACCGAGGGACAGGGGAAACCTACGAGCAGTACTTC. Encoded protein: CASSYRGTGETYEQYF.

The rearrangement links TRBV7-2 to TRBJ1-2; possibly TRBD1 for D (5 bases). Germline V gene lookup returns CDR1 SGHTA and CDR2 FQGNSA. V dropped 5 bases and J dropped 1 base, with 17 bases sitting between them. This CDR3 comprises 16 residues. The CDR3 DNA reads TGTGCCAGCAGCCCCCAAGCGGGGGGGGGTAACTATGGCTACACCTTC. The encoded protein is CASSPQAGGGNYGYTF.

DNA of the CDR3: TGTGCCAGCAGTGAATGGTTACAGAGCGAGCAGTTCTTC. Translating it yields CASSEWLQSEQFF. V usage is TRBV2 and J usage is TRBJ2-1; D is uncertain. Trimming left V 2 bases short and J 10 bases short, with 12 bases between. There are 13 residues in the CDR3. Germline lookup yields CDR1 SNHLY and CDR2 FYNNEI.

V is TRBV19 and J is TRBJ1-4, with 7 bases identical to TRBD1. The CDR3 has 15 amino acids. With 5 bases clipped from V and 8 bases from J, the junction kept 11 bases outside the gene matches. The germline V gene encodes CDR1 LNHDA and CDR2 SQIVND (reference sequence). The CDR3 reads CASSGTGVAEEKLFF. The CDR3 region has the DNA TGTGCCAGTAGTGGTACAGGGGTCGCAGAGGAAAAACTGTTTTTT. The full variable domain, rest sourced from reference TRBV19 and TRBJ1-4, is DGGITQSPKYLFRKEGQNVTLSCEQNLNHDAMYWYRQDPGQGLRLIYYSQIVNDFQKGDIAEGYSVSREKKESFPLTVTSAQKNPTAFYLCASSGTGVAEEKLFFGSGTQLSVL.

The J gene is TRBJ1-5, the V gene TRBV19; 11 bases align to TRBD1. The CDR3 has 15 amino acids. Trimming took 5 bases from V and 3 from J; bases not matched to a gene: 3. CDR1 and CDR2 (germline): LNHDA, SQIVND (reference sequence). The CDR3 DNA is TGTGCCAGTAGTTTGGACAGGGGGCCCAATCAGCCCCAGCATTTT. Residues: CASSLDRGPNQPQHF.

The V and J genes are TRBV7-9 and TRBJ1-6; 7 positions match TRBD1. After removal of 1 base from V and 7 bases from J, the junction contained 7 bases not matched to a gene. This CDR3 is built from 16 residues. CDR1 and CDR2 (germline): SEHNR, FQNEAQ (reference sequence). Here the CDR3 reads CASSLGSGTVNSPLHF. The CDR3 bases are TGTGCCAGCAGCTTAGGATCGGGGACAGTCAATTCACCCCTCCACTTT.